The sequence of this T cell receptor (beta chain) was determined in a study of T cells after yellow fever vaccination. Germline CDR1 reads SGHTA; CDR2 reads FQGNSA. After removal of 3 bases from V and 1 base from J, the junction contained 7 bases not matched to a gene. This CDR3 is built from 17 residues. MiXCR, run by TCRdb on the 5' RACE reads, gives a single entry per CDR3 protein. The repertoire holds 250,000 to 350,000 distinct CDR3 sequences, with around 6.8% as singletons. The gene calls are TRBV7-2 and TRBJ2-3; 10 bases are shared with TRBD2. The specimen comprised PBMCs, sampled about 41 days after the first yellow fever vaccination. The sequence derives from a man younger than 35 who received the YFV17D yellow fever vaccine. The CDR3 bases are TGTGCCAGCAGCTTTGGGTCTAGCGGGGGCCGCACAGATACGCAGTATTTT. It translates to CASSFGSSGGRTDTQYF.